This is a list of T cell receptor beta chains from one sample in a study of T cell responses to AZD1222 COVID-19 vaccine. TCRdb's table, derived via immunoSEQ multiplex PCR, lists solely in-frame clones and lacks some. The sample consists of approximately 150,000 clones, 80% to 95% of them appearing once. Source: peripheral blood, taken on day 0 of AZD1222 vaccination. Receptors were obtained from an adult in good health. Both conserved end residues are part of each CDR3. Each record gives: CDR3 length, D gene, J gene, V gene, clone size, CDR3 protein, CDR3 DNA. The D gene is left open where the match is weak. For some rows the clone size is stated as once, few or many, or as a class when expanded; others skip it.

15 - TRBJ1-2 TRBV7-8 - CASSYSRASDYGYTF TGTGCCAGCAGCTATAGTAGGGCCTCGGACTATGGCTACACCTTC
16 - TRBJ2-1 TRBV4-1 - CASSHPSRSYSNEQFF TGCGCCAGCAGCCATCCCAGCCGGAGCTATTCCAATGAGCAGTTCTTC
14 TRBD2 TRBJ2-2 TRBV19 - CASRGGIWDGELFF TGTGCCAGTAGGGGAGGGATATGGGACGGGGAGCTGTTTTTT
13 - TRBJ1-1 TRBV5-1 - CASSLQGNTEAFF TGCGCCAGCAGCTTACAGGGGAACACTGAAGCTTTCTTT
15 TRBD2 TRBJ2-5 TRBV6-2/TRBV6-3 - CASSRLAGNQETQYF TGTGCCAGCAGCCGACTAGCGGGCAACCAAGAGACCCAGTACTTC
13 - TRBJ1-2 TRBV6-5 - CASSYTGMRGYTF TGTGCCAGCAGTTACACAGGGATGCGCGGCTACACCTTC
15 TRBD1 TRBJ1-1 TRBV5-1 once CASSLEGTGPSEAFF TGCGCCAGCAGCTTGGAAGGGACAGGGCCCTCTGAAGCTTTCTTT
13 TRBD1 TRBJ1-2 TRBV5-4 - CASSLEQGSGYTF TGTGCCAGCAGCTTGGAACAGGGGAGCGGCTACACCTTC
11 - TRBJ2-7 TRBV2 - CASSEPYEQYF TGTGCCAGCAGTGAACCCTACGAGCAGTACTTC
15 - TRBJ1-1 TRBV7-9 - CASSLGQTATTGAFF TGTGCCAGCAGCTTAGGACAAACAGCTACAACCGGAGCTTTCTTT
15 TRBD1 TRBJ1-5 TRBV14 - CASRQGPYSNQPQHF TGTGCCAGCCGACAGGGACCTTATAGCAATCAGCCCCAGCATTTT
15 - TRBJ2-2 TRBV19 once CASSIGQAYTGELFF TGTGCCAGTAGTATAGGACAGGCGTACACCGGGGAGCTGTTTTTT
16 TRBD2 TRBJ2-4 TRBV5-1 - CASSFGSGRVSGIQYF TGCGCCAGCAGCTTCGGGAGCGGGAGGGTTTCCGGCATTCAGTACTTC
14 - TRBJ1-3 TRBV5-1 - CASQPEVGGNTIYF TGCGCCAGCCAGCCCGAAGTGGGGGGAAACACCATATATTTT
12 - TRBJ1-6 TRBV3-1/TRBV3-2 - CASSQGAWTLHF TGTGCCAGCAGCCAAGGGGCCTGGACCCTCCACTTT
14 TRBD1 TRBJ2-7 TRBV5-8 - CASSEQGGAYEQYF TGTGCCAGCAGCGAACAGGGGGGAGCCTACGAGCAGTACTTC
17 TRBD2 TRBJ2-1 TRBV5-6 - CASSLVFSGRGSNEQFF TGTGCCAGCAGCTTGGTATTTAGCGGGAGGGGTTCCAATGAGCAGTTCTTC
15 - TRBJ2-7 TRBV27 - CASSLSRGAAYEQYF TGTGCCAGCAGTTTGAGCCGGGGGGCGGCCTACGAGCAGTACTTC
14 TRBD1 TRBJ1-5 TRBV20-1 - CSASYGTGNQPQHF TGCAGTGCTAGTTACGGGACAGGGAATCAGCCCCAGCATTTT
17 - TRBJ1-6 TRBV9 - CASSPLGDIVYNSPLHF TGTGCCAGCAGCCCCCTCGGGGACATCGTCTATAATTCACCCCTCCACTTT
15 TRBD2 TRBJ2-7 TRBV5-1 - CASSLTGLAGDEQYF TGCGCCAGCAGCTTAACGGGACTAGCGGGAGACGAGCAGTACTTC
11 TRBD1 TRBJ1-1 TRBV6-2/TRBV6-3 - CASSPGQGFFF TGTGCCAGCAGCCCGGGACAGGGTTTCTTCTTT
13 - TRBJ1-2 TRBV18 - CASSPGTDYGYTF TGTGCCAGCTCACCCGGGACGGACTATGGCTACACCTTC
14 - TRBJ1-5 TRBV6-5 - CASTEGLNYQPQHF TGTGCCAGCACCGAAGGACTAAATTATCAGCCCCAGCATTTT
18 - TRBJ1-6 TRBV7-2 few CASTAPGITSSYNSPLHF TGTGCCAGCACCGCTCCCGGTATTACTAGCTCCTATAATTCACCCCTCCACTTT
14 - TRBJ2-5 TRBV11-3 - CASSLGRSQETQYF TGTGCCAGCAGCCTGGGACGTTCCCAAGAGACCCAGTACTTC
15 - TRBJ1-2 TRBV6-5 few CASRLKGSSHYGYTF TGTGCCAGCAGACTTAAAGGTAGCAGTCACTATGGCTACACCTTC
15 TRBD2 TRBJ2-1 TRBV6-5 - CASTPVGGPYNEQFF TGTGCCAGCACCCCGGTGGGAGGGCCTTACAATGAGCAGTTCTTC
14 - TRBJ2-7 TRBV6-1 - CASSEAGSAYEQYF TGTGCCAGCAGCGAAGCCGGATCAGCCTACGAGCAGTACTTC
14 - TRBJ1-1 TRBV27 few CASRVGTTGGGAFF TGTGCCAGCAGGGTAGGGACCACGGGCGGTGGAGCTTTCTTT
14 - TRBJ1-2 TRBV4-1 - CASSLHVGINGYTF TGCGCCAGCAGCCTACACGTTGGGATTAATGGCTACACCTTC
14 TRBD2 TRBJ2-5 TRBV6-5 - CASLTSGRRETQYF TGTGCCAGCTTAACTAGCGGGAGAAGGGAGACCCAGTACTTC
16 TRBD2 TRBJ2-2 TRBV5-5 - CASSWRTSGSSGELFF TGTGCCAGCAGCTGGCGGACTAGCGGGAGCTCCGGGGAGCTGTTTTTT
14 - TRBJ2-5 TRBV9 - CASSGDLGGETQYF TGTGCCAGCAGCGGGGACCTGGGGGGAGAGACCCAGTACTTC
13 TRBD1 TRBJ2-7 TRBV28 - CASGPGQLREQYF TGTGCCAGCGGCCCGGGACAGTTGAGAGAGCAGTACTTC
15 TRBD2 TRBJ2-5 TRBV18 - CASSPAGGPRETQYF TGTGCCAGCTCACCAGCGGGGGGTCCGCGGGAGACCCAGTACTTC
15 TRBD1 TRBJ2-5 TRBV7-2 once CASSFYRGEQETQYF TGTGCCAGCAGCTTTTACAGGGGAGAACAAGAGACCCAGTACTTC
17 TRBD1 TRBJ2-1 TRBV28 - CASSFGLRGQGYNEQFF TGTGCCAGCAGTTTTGGGTTGAGGGGACAGGGATATAATGAGCAGTTCTTC
14 - TRBJ1-4 TRBV3-1/TRBV3-2 - CASSQDTGLEKLFF TGTGCCAGCAGCCAAGACACAGGGTTGGAGAAACTGTTTTTT
14 TRBD2 TRBJ2-7 TRBV6-5 - CASSIPGGMNEQYF TGTGCCAGCAGTATTCCGGGAGGAATGAACGAGCAGTACTTC
16 - TRBJ2-6 TRBV28 - CASSSGRGSGANVLTF TGTGCCAGCAGTTCGGGACGTGGGTCTGGGGCCAACGTCCTGACTTTC
15 TRBD2 TRBJ2-7 TRBV6-5 once CASSKLAGGNYEQYF TGTGCCAGCAGCAAACTAGCGGGGGGAAACTACGAGCAGTACTTC
17 - TRBJ1-5 TRBV3-1/TRBV3-2 - CASSQDGLFPSNQPQHF TGTGCCAGCAGCCAAGATGGCCTTTTCCCCAGCAATCAGCCCCAGCATTTT
13 TRBD1 TRBJ1-3 TRBV12-3/TRBV12-4 - CASNGDSRNTIYF TGTGCCAGCAACGGGGACAGCCGAAACACCATATATTTT
18 TRBD1 TRBJ1-4 TRBV28 - CASSLWGGQGSTNEKLFF TGTGCCAGCAGTTTATGGGGGGGACAGGGGAGCACTAATGAAAAACTGTTTTTT